The clone carrying this TCR beta chain was detected only a few times. The sample belongs to a study of blood T cell repertoires in COVID-19. From germline, CDR1 is SGHTA and CDR2 FQGNSA. The CDR3 extends over 16 amino acids. Trimming stripped 3 bases from V and 5 bases from J, with 19 bases between. Using immunoSEQ multiplex PCR, the repertoire was profiled, and TCRdb retains in-frame clones only, with some absent. Of 130,000 to 150,000 clones in the sample, around 87% are singletons; the top ten hold about 4.3%. This sequence was found in a woman aged 40 to 50 with acute or convalescent COVID-19. The sequencing sample was made of peripheral blood. This chain links TRBV7-2 with TRBJ2-5; tentative D call: TRBD1 (5 bases). The CDR3 region is CASSLWGRLLAETQYF. The CDR3 DNA reads TGTGCCAGCAGCTTGTGGGGCAGGTTGTTGGCGGAGACCCAGTACTTC. Drawing the rest from reference TRBV7-2 and TRBJ2-5, the complete variable domain is GAGVSQSPSNKVTEKGKDVELRCDPISGHTALYWYRQSLGQGLEFLIYFQGNSAPDKSGLPSDRFSAERTGGSVSTLTIQRTQQEDSAVYLCASSLWGRLLAETQYFGPGTRLLVL.